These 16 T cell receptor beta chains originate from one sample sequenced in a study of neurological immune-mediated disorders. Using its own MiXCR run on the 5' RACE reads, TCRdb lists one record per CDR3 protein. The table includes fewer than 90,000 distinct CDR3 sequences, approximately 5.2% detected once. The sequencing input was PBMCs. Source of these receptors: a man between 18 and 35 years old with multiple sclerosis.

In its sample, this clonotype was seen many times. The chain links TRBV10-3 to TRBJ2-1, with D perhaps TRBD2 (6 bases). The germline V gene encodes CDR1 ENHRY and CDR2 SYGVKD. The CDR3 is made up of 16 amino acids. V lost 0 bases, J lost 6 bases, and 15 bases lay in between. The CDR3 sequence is CAISESLGLRINEQFF. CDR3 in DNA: TGTGCCATCAGTGAGTCATTGGGACTCCGAATCAATGAGCAGTTCTTC.

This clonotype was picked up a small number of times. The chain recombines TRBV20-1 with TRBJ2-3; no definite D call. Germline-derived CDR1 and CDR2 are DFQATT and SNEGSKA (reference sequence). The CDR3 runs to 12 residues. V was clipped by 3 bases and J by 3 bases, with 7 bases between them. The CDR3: CSARPWTDTQYF. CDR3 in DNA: TGCAGTGCTAGGCCCTGGACAGATACGCAGTATTTT.

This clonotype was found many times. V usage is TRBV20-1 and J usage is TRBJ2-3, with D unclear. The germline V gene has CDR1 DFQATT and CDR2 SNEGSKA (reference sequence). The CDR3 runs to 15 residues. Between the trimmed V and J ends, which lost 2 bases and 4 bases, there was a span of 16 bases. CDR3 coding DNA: TGCAGTGCTAGACCCCTCACGTTTGGGCCAGATACGCAGTATTTT. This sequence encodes CSARPLTFGPDTQYF.

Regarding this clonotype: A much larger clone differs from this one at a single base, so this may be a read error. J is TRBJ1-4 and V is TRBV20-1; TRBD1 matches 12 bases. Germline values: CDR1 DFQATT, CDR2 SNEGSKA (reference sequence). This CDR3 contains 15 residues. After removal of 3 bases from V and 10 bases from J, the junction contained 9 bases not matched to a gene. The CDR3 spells CSASGDRGREGKLFF. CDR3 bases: TGCAGTGCTAGTGGGGACAGGGGGCGGGAGGGAAAACTGTTTTTT.

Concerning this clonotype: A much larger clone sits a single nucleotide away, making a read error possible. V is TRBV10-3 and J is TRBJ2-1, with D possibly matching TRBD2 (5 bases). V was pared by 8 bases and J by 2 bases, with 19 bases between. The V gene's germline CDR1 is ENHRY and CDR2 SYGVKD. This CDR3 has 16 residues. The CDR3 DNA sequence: TGTGCCATCCAAGGAGGTGGGTCTAACCCCTACAATGAGCAGTTCTTC. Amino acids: CAIQGGGSNPYNEQFF.

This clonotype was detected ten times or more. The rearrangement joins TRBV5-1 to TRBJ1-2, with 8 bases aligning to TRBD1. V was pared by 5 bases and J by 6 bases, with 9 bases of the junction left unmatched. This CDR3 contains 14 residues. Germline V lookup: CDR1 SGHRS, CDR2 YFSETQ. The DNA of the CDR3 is TGCGCCAGCAGACGGGACAGGCCCTTCGATGGCTACACCTTC. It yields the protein CASRRDRPFDGYTF.

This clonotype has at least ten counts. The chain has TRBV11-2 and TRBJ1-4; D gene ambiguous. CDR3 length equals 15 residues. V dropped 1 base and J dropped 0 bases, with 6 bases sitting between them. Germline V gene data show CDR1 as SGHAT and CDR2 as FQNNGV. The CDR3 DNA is TGTGCCAGCAGCTTAGGGTCCTCAACTAATGAAAAACTGTTTTTT. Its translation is CASSLGSSTNEKLFF.

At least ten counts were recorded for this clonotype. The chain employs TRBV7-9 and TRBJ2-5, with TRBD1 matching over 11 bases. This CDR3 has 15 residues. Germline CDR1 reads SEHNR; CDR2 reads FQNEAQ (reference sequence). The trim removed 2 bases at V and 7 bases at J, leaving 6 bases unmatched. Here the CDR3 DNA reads TGTGCCAGCAGCTTATCCTCCGGGACAGGGGGGACCCAGTACTTC. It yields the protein CASSLSSGTGGTQYF.

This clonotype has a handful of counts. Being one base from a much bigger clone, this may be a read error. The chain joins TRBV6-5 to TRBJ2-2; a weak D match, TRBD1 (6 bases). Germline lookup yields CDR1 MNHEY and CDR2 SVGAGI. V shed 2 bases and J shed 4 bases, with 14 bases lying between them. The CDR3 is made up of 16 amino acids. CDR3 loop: CASSYRDRLSTGELFF. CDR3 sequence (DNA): TGTGCCAGCAGTTACCGTGACAGGTTATCCACCGGGGAGCTGTTTTTT.

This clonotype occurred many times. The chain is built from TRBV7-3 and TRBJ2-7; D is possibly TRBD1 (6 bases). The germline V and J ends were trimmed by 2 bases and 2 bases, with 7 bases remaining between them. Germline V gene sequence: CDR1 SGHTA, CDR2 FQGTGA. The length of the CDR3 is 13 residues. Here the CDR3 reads CASSLGGTYEQYF. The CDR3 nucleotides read TGTGCCAGCAGCTTAGGGGGCACCTACGAGCAGTACTTC.

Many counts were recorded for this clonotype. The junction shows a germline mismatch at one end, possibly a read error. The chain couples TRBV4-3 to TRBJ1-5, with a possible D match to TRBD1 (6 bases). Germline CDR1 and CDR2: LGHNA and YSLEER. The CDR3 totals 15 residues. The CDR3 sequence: CASSQDVRGDQPQNF. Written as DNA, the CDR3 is TGCGCCAGCAGCCAAGACGTTAGGGGGGATCAGCCCCAGAATTTT.

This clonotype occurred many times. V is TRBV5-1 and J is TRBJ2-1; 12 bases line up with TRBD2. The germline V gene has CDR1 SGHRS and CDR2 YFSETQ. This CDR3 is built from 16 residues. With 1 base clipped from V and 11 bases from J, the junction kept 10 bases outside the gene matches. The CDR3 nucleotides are TGCGCCAGCAGCTTGCGACTAGCGGGAGTCTCCCCGCAGCAGTTCTTC. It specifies CASSLRLAGVSPQQFF.

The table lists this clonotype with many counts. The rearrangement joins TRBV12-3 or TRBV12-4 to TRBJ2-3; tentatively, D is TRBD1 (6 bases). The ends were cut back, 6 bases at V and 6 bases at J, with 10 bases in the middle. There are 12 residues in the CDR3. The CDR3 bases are TGTGCCAGCAGGACAGGAGACGATACGCAGTATTTT. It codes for CASRTGDDTQYF.

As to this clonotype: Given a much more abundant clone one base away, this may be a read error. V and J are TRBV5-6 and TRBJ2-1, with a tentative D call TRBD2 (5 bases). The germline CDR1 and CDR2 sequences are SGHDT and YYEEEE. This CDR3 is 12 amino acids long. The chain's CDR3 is CASSSPDRLPDF. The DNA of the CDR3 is TGTGCCAGCAGTAGCCCCGATAGACTACCGGACTTC. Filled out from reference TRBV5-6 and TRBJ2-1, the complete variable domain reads DAGVTQSPTHLIKTRGQQVTLRCSPKSGHDTVSWYQQALGQGPQFIFQYYEEEERQRGNFPDRFSGHQFPNYSSELNVNALLLGDSALYLCASSSPDRLPDFGPGTRLTVL.

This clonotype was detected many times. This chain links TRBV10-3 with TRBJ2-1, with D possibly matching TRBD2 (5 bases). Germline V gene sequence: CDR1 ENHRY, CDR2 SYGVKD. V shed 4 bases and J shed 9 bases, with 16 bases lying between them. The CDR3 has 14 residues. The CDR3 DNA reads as TGTGCCATCAGTGGGACTCCCATATCGCTTGAGCAGTTCTTC. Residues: CAISGTPISLEQFF.

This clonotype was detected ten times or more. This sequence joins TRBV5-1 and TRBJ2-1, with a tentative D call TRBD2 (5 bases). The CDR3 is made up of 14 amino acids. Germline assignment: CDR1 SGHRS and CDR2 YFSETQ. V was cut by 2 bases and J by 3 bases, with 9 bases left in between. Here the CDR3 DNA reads TGCGCCAGCAGCTTCACCGGGGACTACAATGAGCAGTTCTTC. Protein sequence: CASSFTGDYNEQFF.